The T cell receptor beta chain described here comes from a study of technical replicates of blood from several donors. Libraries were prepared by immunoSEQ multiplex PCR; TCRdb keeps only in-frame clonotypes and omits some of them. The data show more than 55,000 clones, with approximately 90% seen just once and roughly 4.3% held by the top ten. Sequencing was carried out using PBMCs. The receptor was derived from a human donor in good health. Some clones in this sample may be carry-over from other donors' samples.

CDR3 sequence reads: CASSLVSGLEQYF. CDR3 DNA sequence: TGCGCCAGCAGCTTGGTGTCAGGGCTCGAGCAGTACTTC. The chain combines TRBV5-1 with TRBJ2-7; maybe TRBD1 (5 bases). V was clipped by 0 bases and J by 6 bases, with 10 bases between them. From germline, CDR1 is SGHRS and CDR2 YFSETQ. The CDR3 totals 13 residues. Drawing the rest from reference TRBV5-1 and TRBJ2-7, the complete variable domain is KAGVTQTPRYLIKTRGQQVTLSCSPISGHRSVSWYQQTPGQGLQFLFEYFSETQRNKGNFPGRFSGRQFSNSRSEMNVSTLELGDSALYLCASSLVSGLEQYFGPGTRLTVT.